A single sample is the source of the 32 T cell receptor beta chains below, sequenced in a study of siplizumab effects on memory and regulatory T cells. The data were produced by immunoSEQ multiplex PCR, yet TCRdb's version contains in-frame clones alone and is incomplete. The repertoire includes 100,000 or so clones, 85% to 95% of them detected once, and around 0.29% sits in the top ten. The sample consisted of CD4+ T cells sorted from blood. The receptors stem from a human donor in good health.

The gene calls are TRBV7-9 and TRBJ2-2; a weak D match, TRBD2 (5 bases). The ends were cut back, 0 bases at V and 5 bases at J, with 7 bases in the middle. Germline loops: CDR1 SEHNR, CDR2 FQNEAQ (reference sequence). The CDR3 extends over 14 amino acids. The CDR3 region has the DNA TGTGCCAGCAGCTTAGCCCCGGGGACCGGGGAGCTGTTTTTT. It yields the protein CASSLAPGTGELFF.

The gene calls are TRBV10-2 and TRBJ1-4; a weak D match, TRBD1 (5 bases). Trimming stripped 8 bases from V and 5 bases from J, with 18 bases between. Germline CDR1 is WSHSY and CDR2 is SAAADI. There are 15 residues in the CDR3. CDR3 DNA sequence: TGCGCCAGCGTGATCCCCCCGCAGGGCAATGAAAAACTGTTTTTT. Its protein product is CASVIPPQGNEKLFF.

This clone was counted once. The chain has TRBV5-4 and TRBJ1-1, with D uncertain. The CDR3 runs to 12 residues. CDR1 and CDR2 from the germline V gene are SGHNT and YYREEE (reference sequence). V dropped 0 bases and J dropped 7 bases, with 7 bases sitting between them. The CDR3 DNA sequence: TGTGCCAGCAGCTTGGGACAAATTGAAGCTTTCTTT. This encodes CASSLGQIEAFF.

The chain uses TRBV27 and TRBJ2-3; perhaps D is TRBD1 or TRBD2 (5 bases each). CDR3 length: 16 amino acids. The germline gives CDR1 MNHEY, CDR2 SMNVEV (reference sequence). Deletions cut 1 base from V and 4 bases from J, with 15 bases between. This CDR3 reads CASSLLGVLSSDTQYF. The CDR3 DNA reads TGTGCCAGCAGTTTATTGGGGGTTCTTTCGTCAGATACGCAGTATTTT.

This clone has only one observation. The V call is TRBV6-5, the J call TRBJ1-1; D unresolved. Germline CDR1 MNHEY, CDR2 SVGAGI. The CDR3 runs to 14 residues. With 5 bases removed from V and 2 bases from J, the gap between germline ends came to 12 bases. CDR3 DNA: TGTGCCAGCAGTCCTAGGACCGTCAACACTGAAGCTTTCTTT. It codes for CASSPRTVNTEAFF.

The rearrangement joins TRBV2 to TRBJ2-7; weak D call: TRBD1 (6 bases). This CDR3 has 14 amino acids. Germline-derived CDR1 and CDR2 are SNHLY and FYNNEI. Trimming pared 4 bases from V and 5 bases from J, leaving 15 bases between. CDR3 DNA sequence: TGTGCCAGCAGTGCCGTTGAAACAGGGAACGAGCAGTACTTC. Protein product: CASSAVETGNEQYF.

J is TRBJ1-1 and V is TRBV5-1; D remains ambiguous. The V end was cut by 0 bases, the J end by 1 base, with 10 bases between. The CDR3 has 15 residues. Germline lookup yields CDR1 SGHRS and CDR2 YFSETQ. CDR3 in DNA: TGCGCCAGCAGCTTGGCCGCCGCACCGAACACTGAAGCTTTCTTT. It is translated as CASSLAAAPNTEAFF. The variable domain in full, completed from reference TRBV5-1 and TRBJ1-1, reads KAGVTQTPRYLIKTRGQQVTLSCSPISGHRSVSWYQQTPGQGLQFLFEYFSETQRNKGNFPGRFSGRQFSNSRSEMNVSTLELGDSALYLCASSLAAAPNTEAFFGQGTRLTVV.

This chain uses TRBV11-2 with TRBJ1-1, with a tentative D call TRBD1 (6 bases). CDR3 length: 14 amino acids. In germline, CDR1 is SGHAT, CDR2 FQNNGV. Trimming stripped 1 base from V and 4 bases from J, with 10 bases between. The CDR3 DNA sequence: TGTGCCAGCAGCTTAGCAGGGGTGGGCACTGAAGCTTTCTTT. It specifies CASSLAGVGTEAFF.

In this sample, this clone turned up once. This chain joins TRBV29-1 and TRBJ1-2; 7 nucleotides match TRBD1. V was pared by 0 bases and J by 4 bases, with 5 bases of the junction left unmatched. The V gene's germline CDR1 is SQVTM and CDR2 ANQGSEA. This CDR3 region has 14 residues. The CDR3 coding sequence is TGCAGCGTTGAAGACAGGGGGGGCACCTATGGCTACACCTTC. As protein: CSVEDRGGTYGYTF.

This chain connects TRBV7-2 to TRBJ2-7, with 8 bases identical to TRBD1. The CDR3 covers 14 residues. Trimming cost V 6 bases and J 5 bases; bases outside gene matches: 9. From germline, CDR1 is SGHTA and CDR2 FQGNSA. CDR3 in DNA: TGTGCCAGCAGTCTCTCTGCAGGGGGCCACGAGCAGTACTTC. This sequence encodes CASSLSAGGHEQYF.

This clone is a singleton in its sample. The V call is TRBV9, the J call TRBJ2-5, with unresolved D. The CDR3 has 13 residues. The germline V gene encodes CDR1 SGDLS and CDR2 YYNGEE. Trimming took 0 bases from V and 4 from J, leaving 7 bases between them. The CDR3 sequence: CASSVANGETQYF. Here the CDR3 DNA reads TGTGCCAGCAGCGTAGCGAACGGAGAGACCCAGTACTTC.

The chain recombines TRBV2 with TRBJ2-7, with D perhaps matching TRBD2 (6 bases). Trimming pared 0 bases from V and 6 bases from J, leaving 12 bases between. Looked up from germline, CDR1 is SNHLY and CDR2 is FYNNEI. CDR3 length: 14 residues. CDR3 coding DNA: TGTGCCAGCAGTGAAGCGTGGCGGGACCCCGAGCAGTACTTC. Amino acids: CASSEAWRDPEQYF.

V usage is TRBV5-1 and J usage is TRBJ2-7, with 11 bases that match TRBD1. This CDR3 is 18 amino acids long. Germline loops: CDR1 SGHRS, CDR2 YFSETQ. Trimming at V came to 4 bases and at J to 1 base, leaving 13 bases not matched to a gene. CDR3 amino acids: CASSPGQGGSKISYEQYF. The CDR3 nucleotides read TGCGCCAGCAGCCCGGGACAGGGGGGCTCGAAAATTTCCTACGAGCAGTACTTC.

The chain uses TRBV6-6 and TRBJ1-2; D is perhaps TRBD1 (6 bases). V shed 6 bases and J shed 8 bases, with 16 bases lying between them. Germline V lookup: CDR1 MNHNY, CDR2 SVGAGI (reference sequence). The CDR3 spans 13 residues. The CDR3 DNA reads as TGTGCCAGCAGACCAGGACAGAGTCGGGGCTACACCTTC. Protein sequence: CASRPGQSRGYTF.

In regard to this clone: Other DNA sequences in this sample translate to the same CDR3. The chain joins TRBV30 to TRBJ1-3; D call uncertain. V was cut by 4 bases and J by 0 bases, with 7 bases left in between. This CDR3 contains 13 residues. Germline lookup yields CDR1 GTSNPN and CDR2 SVGIG (reference sequence). CDR3 nucleotides: TGTGCCTGGATAGGCCTCTCTGGAAACACCATATATTTT. Its translation: CAWIGLSGNTIYF.

The V and J genes are TRBV4-1 and TRBJ2-7; 9 bases agree with TRBD2. The V gene end was trimmed by 4 bases and the J gene end by 2 bases; junction bases not matched to a gene: 9. This CDR3 spans 16 amino acids. Per germline, CDR1 MGHRA and CDR2 YSYEKL. The DNA for the CDR3 is TGCGCCAGCAGCCTCCAGGGCGGGAGGGCCGCCTACGAGCAGTACTTC. It yields the protein CASSLQGGRAAYEQYF.

The genes are TRBV5-8 and TRBJ2-5; 8 nucleotides agree with TRBD1. Germline V CDR1 and CDR2: SGHTS, YDEGEE. CDR3 length: 14 amino acids. With V trimmed by 4 bases and J by 3 bases, 5 bases remained unmatched. The DNA for the CDR3 is TGTGCCAGCAGCGCACAGGGGGTGAAAGAGACCCAGTACTTC. It codes for CASSAQGVKETQYF.

V usage is TRBV12-5 and J usage is TRBJ2-1, with TRBD2 matching over 11 bases. After removal of 0 bases from V and 4 bases from J, the junction contained 17 bases not matched to a gene. Germline loops: CDR1 LGHNT, CDR2 FRNRAP. CDR3 length equals 21 residues. CDR3: CASGLVLPPLSGRAPYNEQFF. CDR3 bases: TGTGCTAGTGGTTTGGTACTACCGCCTCTTAGCGGGAGGGCCCCATACAATGAGCAGTTCTTC.

The gene calls are TRBV5-4 and TRBJ2-2, with 12 positions matching TRBD1. Germline V gives CDR1 SGHNT, CDR2 YYREEE (reference sequence). This CDR3 is built from 15 residues. V was clipped by 8 bases and J by 6 bases; unmatched bases: 8. The CDR3 DNA sequence: TGTGCCAGTTCTACCGGGACAGGGGGCTCCGGGGAGCTGTTTTTT. This translates into CASSTGTGGSGELFF.

The chain uses TRBV4-1 and TRBJ2-6; D tentatively reads TRBD1 or TRBD2 (6 bases each). Germline loops: CDR1 MGHRA, CDR2 YSYEKL. The V gene lost 2 bases and the J gene lost 6 bases, with 20 bases spanning the gap. This CDR3 spans 18 amino acids. CDR3 sequence: CASSQRGALRGAANVLTF. CDR3 DNA sequence: TGCGCCAGCAGCCAAAGGGGGGCCCTCCGGGGCGCGGCCAACGTCCTGACTTTC.

The chain is built from TRBV19 and TRBJ1-5; D call uncertain. V lost 9 bases and J 4 bases, leaving 31 bases between the germline ends. The CDR3 runs to 19 residues. CDR1 and CDR2 from the germline V gene are LNHDA and SQIVND (reference sequence). CDR3 amino acids: CASHVSYGNRRASNQPQHF. The CDR3 DNA follows: TGTGCCAGCCATGTGTCTTACGGCAATCGAAGGGCCAGTAATCAGCCCCAGCATTTT. Drawing the rest from reference TRBV19 and TRBJ1-5, the complete variable domain is DGGITQSPKYLFRKEGQNVTLSCEQNLNHDAMYWYRQDPGQGLRLIYYSQIVNDFQKGDIAEGYSVSREKKESFPLTVTSAQKNPTAFYLCASHVSYGNRRASNQPQHFGDGTRLSIL.

The gene calls are TRBV5-1 and TRBJ2-4; no clear D. V was cut by 6 bases and J by 5 bases, with 15 bases left in between. Germline lookup yields CDR1 SGHRS and CDR2 YFSETQ. This CDR3 region has 14 residues. CDR3 bases: TGCGCCAGCAAGGTGGTTGGTTCTCAAAACATTCAGTACTTC. It translates to CASKVVGSQNIQYF.

The rearrangement joins TRBV19 to TRBJ1-1, with 8 bases aligning to TRBD1. Germline CDR1 is LNHDA and CDR2 is SQIVND (reference sequence). The J segment lost 1 base and the V segment lost 4 bases, leaving 2 bases of the junction unmatched. The CDR3 consists of 14 residues. DNA for the CDR3: TGTGCCAGTAGTACCGGGACAGGGAACACTGAAGCTTTCTTT. Protein: CASSTGTGNTEAFF.

The rearrangement joins TRBV18 to TRBJ1-2; 9 bases fit TRBD1. Germline CDR1 reads KGHSH; CDR2 reads LQKENI. J lost 4 bases, V lost 3 bases, and 9 bases had no gene match. This CDR3 is built from 16 residues. The CDR3: CASSPDPTGGSYGYTF. The CDR3 DNA sequence: TGTGCCAGCTCACCGGATCCGACAGGGGGTTCCTATGGCTACACCTTC.

J is TRBJ1-1 and V is TRBV4-1; 8 bases map to TRBD1. The CDR3 extends over 16 amino acids. The trim removed 1 base at V and 1 base at J, leaving 5 bases unmatched. Germline V gives CDR1 MGHRA, CDR2 YSYEKL. Here the CDR3 DNA reads TGCGCCAGCAGCCAAGGGTCGGGGACAGGGAACACTGAAGCTTTCTTT. Translation gives CASSQGSGTGNTEAFF.

The chain uses TRBV11-2 and TRBJ2-3, with 8 bases matching TRBD2. In germline, CDR1 is SGHAT, CDR2 FQNNGV. After removal of 1 base from V and 4 bases from J, the junction contained 4 bases not matched to a gene. The CDR3 is 15 amino acids. The CDR3 coding sequence is TGTGCCAGCAGCTTAGCGGGGGGGCGGTCAGATACGCAGTATTTT. As protein: CASSLAGGRSDTQYF.

V is TRBV28 and J is TRBJ2-3, with D possibly matching TRBD2 (5 bases). The CDR3 spans 16 residues. The V and J ends lost 4 bases and 4 bases respectively, with 18 bases between them. Germline V lookup: CDR1 MDHEN, CDR2 SYDVKM. The CDR3 is CASSSPGVFGSDTQYF. The CDR3 DNA follows: TGTGCCAGCAGTTCACCCGGGGTTTTCGGTTCAGATACGCAGTATTTT.

The chain has TRBV29-1 and TRBJ1-2; tentatively, D is TRBD1 (6 bases). Germline values: CDR1 SQVTM, CDR2 ANQGSEA. Trimming removed 0 bases at V and 1 base at J, with 12 bases between. This CDR3 contains 15 residues. CDR3 nucleotide sequence: TGCAGCGTTGAAGATACAGGGACGGGTAACTATGGCTACACCTTC. Translation gives CSVEDTGTGNYGYTF.

The CDR3 region is CASSLGRVPGELFF. In DNA form, the CDR3 reads TGCGCCAGCAGCTTGGGTCGGGTGCCCGGGGAGCTGTTTTTT. This chain links TRBV5-1 with TRBJ2-2; D is undetermined. The CDR3 runs to 14 residues. With 0 bases removed from V and 6 bases from J, the gap between germline ends came to 9 bases. The V gene's germline CDR1 is SGHRS and CDR2 YFSETQ.

In its sample, this clone was seen a few times. CDR3 region: CASSIGSFTGNTIYF. CDR3 bases: TGTGCCAGTAGTATTGGGAGTTTCACAGGAAACACCATATATTTT. This chain links TRBV19 with TRBJ1-3, with D uncertain. The germline gives CDR1 LNHDA, CDR2 SQIVND (reference sequence). V was pared by 3 bases and J by 4 bases, with 13 bases between. The CDR3 totals 15 residues. Using reference TRBV19 and TRBJ1-3 for the parts outside the CDR3, the full variable domain is DGGITQSPKYLFRKEGQNVTLSCEQNLNHDAMYWYRQDPGQGLRLIYYSQIVNDFQKGDIAEGYSVSREKKESFPLTVTSAQKNPTAFYLCASSIGSFTGNTIYFGEGSWLTVV.

The chain links TRBV7-3 to TRBJ2-1; 9 bases match TRBD2. CDR1 and CDR2 (germline): SGHTA, FQGTGA. The ends lost 5 bases at V and 6 bases at J; junction bases unmatched: 8. The CDR3 sequence is 15 residues long. The CDR3 coding sequence is TGTGCCAGCAGCACTACTAGCGGGCCCCCCAATGAGCAGTTCTTC. Protein sequence: CASSTTSGPPNEQFF.

This chain connects TRBV7-8 to TRBJ2-1; 10 bases fit TRBD2. Trimming cost V 1 base and J 2 bases; bases outside gene matches: 5. The CDR3 runs 17 residues. From germline, CDR1 is SGHVS and CDR2 FQNEAQ. CDR3: CASSLGASGGPYNEQFF. The CDR3 DNA follows: TGTGCCAGCAGCTTAGGGGCTAGCGGGGGACCCTACAATGAGCAGTTCTTC. Using reference TRBV7-8 and TRBJ2-1 for the parts outside the CDR3, the full variable domain is GAGVSQSPRYKVAKRGQDVALRCDPISGHVSLFWYQQALGQGPEFLTYFQNEAQLDKSGLPSDRFFAERPEGSVSTLKIQRTQQEDSAVYLCASSLGASGGPYNEQFFGPGTRLTVL.